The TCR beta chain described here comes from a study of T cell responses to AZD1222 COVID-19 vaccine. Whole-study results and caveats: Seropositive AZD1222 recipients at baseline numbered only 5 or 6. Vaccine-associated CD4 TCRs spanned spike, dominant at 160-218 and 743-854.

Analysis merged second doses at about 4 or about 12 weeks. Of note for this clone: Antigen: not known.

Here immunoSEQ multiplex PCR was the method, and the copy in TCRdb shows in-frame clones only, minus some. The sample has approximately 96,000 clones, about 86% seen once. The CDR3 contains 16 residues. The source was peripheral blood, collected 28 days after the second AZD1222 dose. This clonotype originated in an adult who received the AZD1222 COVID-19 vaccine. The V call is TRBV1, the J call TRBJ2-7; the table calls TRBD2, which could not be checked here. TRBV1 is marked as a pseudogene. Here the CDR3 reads CTSSLSPPHEGLEQYF. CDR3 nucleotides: TGCACCAGCAGCCTAAGTCCGCCCCACGAGGGACTCGAGCAGTACTTC.